The present entry profiles one TCR beta chain with its context. This record comes from a study of blood T cells in healthy people across ages. The germline V gene has CDR1 SEHNR and CDR2 FQNEAQ (reference sequence). This CDR3 is 20 amino acids long. V shed 2 bases and J 5 bases; nucleotides not matched to a gene: 15. For the second PCR, which ran for about 7 to 11 cycles, a sample-barcoded 5' primer and a J-beta primer mix were used. No fewer than 3 million CDR3-containing paired-end reads came from each sample. TCRdb redid the calling of the 5' RACE reads with MiXCR, one entry per CDR3 protein. The table has about 1.6 million distinct CDR3 sequences, roughly 32% seen once.

The material sequenced was blood. This TCR came from a woman in her thirties in good health. This sequence joins TRBV7-9 and TRBJ2-3; the match to TRBD2 covers 14 bases. CDR3 in DNA: TGTGCCAGCAGCTTAAGTGCGATAACCGGGACTAGCGGGAGATTAGATACGCAGTATTTT. It is translated as CASSLSAITGTSGRLDTQYF.